The source of this T cell receptor beta chain is a study of T cell responses to AZD1222 COVID-19 vaccine. Recipients boosted at about 4 weeks or about 12 weeks are pooled. V was clipped by 3 bases and J by 0 bases; unmatched bases: 7. Germline CDR1 is SGDLS and CDR2 is YYNGEE. The CDR3 contains 16 residues. As for this clone: Its antigen remains unknown.

General study points: Donors skewed white British and female; clonal diversity was possibly underestimated. Nearly half of the spike-specific TCRs reportedly recognize variant regions that carry no mutations. An increase in Spike-specific TCR breadth and depth was observed after two AZD1222 doses.

Using immunoSEQ multiplex PCR, the repertoire was profiled, and TCRdb retains in-frame clones only, with some absent. The table includes 150,000 to 200,000 clones, roughly 90% detected once. This TCR came from an adult who received the AZD1222 COVID-19 vaccine. The sequencing here drew on peripheral blood, taken 28 days after the second AZD1222 dose. V gene TRBV9 combines with J gene TRBJ2-3, with 7 bases identical to TRBD2. CDR3 sequence: CASSAESGASTDTQYF. The CDR3 coding sequence is TGTGCCAGCAGCGCGGAAAGCGGGGCCAGCACAGATACGCAGTATTTT.